The TCR beta chain described here comes from a study of T cells after yellow fever vaccination. In this sample, this clonotype turned up a few times. With 4 bases removed from V and 7 bases from J, the gap between germline ends came to 20 bases. Looked up from germline, CDR1 is LGHNA and CDR2 is YNFKEQ. The CDR3 is 16 amino acids. Via MiXCR, TCRdb re-called the 5' RACE reads, giving one row per CDR3 protein. Altogether hundreds of thousands of distinct CDR3 sequences are present, 13% being singletons, with the ten largest covering over 12%. The sample in question was PBMCs, obtained on the day of the yellow fever booster vaccination. This receptor was identified in a man aged 25 to 40 who received the YFV17D yellow fever vaccine. The J gene is TRBJ1-5, the V gene TRBV4-2, with unresolved D. The DNA of the CDR3 is TGTGCCAGCAGCCCCCGCGCTTGGACGGAGAACCAGCCCCAGCATTTT. It yields the protein CASSPRAWTENQPQHF.